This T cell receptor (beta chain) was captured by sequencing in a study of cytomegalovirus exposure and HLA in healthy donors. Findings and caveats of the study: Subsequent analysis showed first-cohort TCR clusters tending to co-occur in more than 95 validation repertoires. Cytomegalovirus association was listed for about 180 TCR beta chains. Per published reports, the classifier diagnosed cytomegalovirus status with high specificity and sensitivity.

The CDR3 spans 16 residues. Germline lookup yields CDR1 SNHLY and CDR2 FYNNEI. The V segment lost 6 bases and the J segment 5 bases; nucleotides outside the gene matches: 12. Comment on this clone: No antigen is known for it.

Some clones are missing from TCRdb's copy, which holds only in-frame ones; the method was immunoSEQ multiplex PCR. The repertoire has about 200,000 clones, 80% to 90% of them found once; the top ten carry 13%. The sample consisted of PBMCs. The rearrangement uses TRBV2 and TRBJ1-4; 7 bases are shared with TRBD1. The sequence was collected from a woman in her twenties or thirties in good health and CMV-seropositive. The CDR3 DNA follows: TGTGCCAGCAGGCGCGACCTGGGACAGCTAAATGAAAAACTGTTTTTT. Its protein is CASRRDLGQLNEKLFF.